Described below is a single TCR beta chain sequence and its context. The sample belongs to a study of CD4+ T cells in melanoma. Produced via immunoSEQ multiplex PCR; TCRdb's table is partial and in-frame only. The table records about 120,000 clones, about 90% of them present only once. The sequencing sample was made of peripheral blood. This TCR came from a human donor with melanoma.

DNA of the CDR3: TGTGCCAGCAGCTTAGGTAGACCCAACACCGGGGAGCTGTTTTTT. Translated: CASSLGRPNTGELFF. This chain joins TRBV7-9 and TRBJ2-2; unclear D gene. The germline V and J ends were trimmed by 1 base and 2 bases, with 8 bases remaining between them. Germline CDR1 reads SEHNR; CDR2 reads FQNEAQ (reference sequence). CDR3 length: 15 residues.